This record concerns one TCR beta chain sequence. The antigen remains unidentified. This sample is part of a study of CD8+ T cells in alopecia areata. Study-level background: Each of the treated patients was given oral tofacitinib, 5 to 10 mg twice daily, for moderate-to-severe alopecia areata. Study results and limitations: Scalp sequencing captures resident alphabeta T cells of normal skin too.

The CDR3 spans 15 residues. CDR1 is SGHAT and CDR2 is FQNNGV in the germline V gene. Trimming removed 2 bases at V and 1 base at J, with 6 bases between. In each case, RNA was isolated and then reverse transcribed into cDNA as the sequencing template. Repertoires were generated with immunoSEQ multiplex PCR, while TCRdb's copy carries only in-frame clones and drops some. The sample holds tens of thousands of clones, about half seen once. Treatment of the sample: oral pan-JAK inhibitor, 5-10 mg twice daily. The V gene is TRBV11-2, the J gene TRBJ2-6; D is undetermined. The sequence was obtained from a human donor with alopecia areata. Material: CD8+ T cells sorted from blood, obtained at approximately week 39, from a patient treated with tofacitinib. CDR3 in amino acids: CASSLTASGANVLTF. The CDR3 DNA is TGTGCCAGCAGCTTAACGGCTTCTGGGGCCAACGTCCTGACTTTC.